The next 24 T cell receptor beta chains were all read from a single sample in a study of metastatic and nonmetastatic thyroid tumors. Patients had received no treatment of any kind before thyroid surgery. MiXCR was used by TCRdb to re-call the PCR reads. The sample shows approximately 4,200 clones, 30% to 45% of them seen only once. Sequences were obtained from tumor tissue. These receptors were taken from a male donor with papillary thyroid cancer or a benign thyroid nodule (not recorded which). Some clones in this sample may be carry-over from other donors' samples.

This clone occurred a few times. The chain employs TRBV19 and TRBJ2-1; D call uncertain. V was shortened by 4 bases and J by 0 bases, with 4 bases between the two germline ends. Germline values: CDR1 LNHDA, CDR2 SQIVND (reference sequence). This CDR3 has 13 amino acids. The CDR3 DNA reads as TGTGCCAGTAGTAGGGGCTCCTACAATGAGCAGTTCTTC. Translation gives CASSRGSYNEQFF.

J is TRBJ2-7 and V is TRBV19; 9 bases are a match to TRBD1. The length of the CDR3 is 15 residues. V shed 5 bases, J shed 4 bases, and the junction held 9 bases outside the gene matches. Germline CDR1 reads LNHDA; CDR2 reads SQIVND (reference sequence). The CDR3, as DNA: TGTGCCAGTAGTCTGGGCGGGACAGGGAGGTACGAGCAGTACTTC. Its translation is CASSLGGTGRYEQYF.

The chain couples TRBV28 to TRBJ1-3; possible D gene TRBD1, 5 bases. The CDR3 consists of 15 residues. Germline CDR1 is MDHEN and CDR2 is SYDVKM. V shed 2 bases and J shed 5 bases, with 13 bases lying between them. The DNA for the CDR3 is TGTGCCAGCAGTTTAGGGGGGACGGGTAGAAACACCATATATTTT. Translation: CASSLGGTGRNTIYF. Supplemented by reference TRBV28 and TRBJ1-3, the full variable domain reads DVKVTQSSRYLVKRTGEKVFLECVQDMDHENMFWYRQDPGLGLRLIYFSYDVKMKEKGDIPEGYSVSREKKERFSLILESASTNQTSMYLCASSLGGTGRNTIYFGEGSWLTVV.

V and J are TRBV5-1 and TRBJ2-5, with 8 bases lining up with TRBD1. Germline V gene lookup returns CDR1 SGHRS and CDR2 YFSETQ. The J segment lost 0 bases and the V segment lost 1 base, leaving 8 bases of the junction unmatched. The CDR3 sequence is 17 residues long. CDR3 residues: CASSLPPGQAYQETQYF. The DNA for the CDR3 is TGCGCCAGCAGCTTGCCACCGGGACAGGCTTACCAAGAGACCCAGTACTTC. The variable domain in full, completed from reference TRBV5-1 and TRBJ2-5, reads KAGVTQTPRYLIKTRGQQVTLSCSPISGHRSVSWYQQTPGQGLQFLFEYFSETQRNKGNFPGRFSGRQFSNSRSEMNVSTLELGDSALYLCASSLPPGQAYQETQYFGPGTRLLVL.

This clone came up a few times. J is TRBJ2-7 and V is TRBV6-2 or TRBV6-3, with 8 bases aligning to TRBD1. V shed 2 bases and J 3 bases; nucleotides not matched to a gene: 6. The CDR3 is made up of 15 amino acids. Germline assignment: CDR1 MNHEY and CDR2 SVGEGT. In DNA form, the CDR3 reads TGTGCCAGCAGTTACGGGACAGGTTTTCACTACGAGCAGTACTTC. It codes for CASSYGTGFHYEQYF.

The chain uses TRBV4-1 and TRBJ2-5, with TRBD1 matching 8 bases. V lost 4 bases, J lost 4 bases, and 14 bases stayed unmatched. The length of the CDR3 is 17 residues. CDR1 is MGHRA and CDR2 is YSYEKL in the germline V gene. The CDR3: CASSPRARGQYGETQYF. CDR3 DNA: TGCGCCAGCAGCCCAAGGGCCAGGGGGCAATACGGAGAGACCCAGTACTTC.

The rearrangement links TRBV4-2 to TRBJ2-1, with 14 positions matching TRBD2. CDR1 and CDR2 from the germline V gene are LGHNA and YNFKEQ. V lost 0 bases to trimming and J lost 9 bases; unmatched junction nucleotides: 4. This CDR3 spans 16 amino acids. The CDR3 DNA sequence: TGTGCCAGCAGCCAAGATGGGACTAGCGGGAGTTGTGAGCAGTTCTTC. Residues: CASSQDGTSGSCEQFF.

This clone was recorded a few times. CDR3 nucleotide sequence: TGTGCCAGCATCCCCCCCGGGGCGGATTCACCCCTCCACTTT. This sequence encodes CASIPPGADSPLHF. This chain connects TRBV28 to TRBJ1-6, with D perhaps TRBD1 (5 bases). The CDR3 extends over 14 amino acids. In germline, CDR1 is MDHEN, CDR2 SYDVKM. Trimming shortened V by 7 bases and J by 8 bases, and 15 bases separated the two germline ends.

This clone showed up just once. This rearrangement joins TRBV2 to TRBJ2-2; D possibly corresponds to TRBD1 (5 bases). Trimming stripped 3 bases from V and 6 bases from J, with 17 bases between. CDR3 length equals 16 residues. CDR1 and CDR2 (germline): SNHLY, FYNNEI. CDR3 residues: CASSDGASRAAGELFF. In DNA, the CDR3 is TGTGCCAGCAGTGACGGAGCAAGCAGGGCGGCCGGGGAGCTGTTTTTT.

The chain combines TRBV19 with TRBJ1-6, with D possibly matching TRBD1 (5 bases). The CDR3 runs to 15 residues. Deletions cut 6 bases from V and 8 bases from J, with 17 bases between. Germline V gene data show CDR1 as LNHDA and CDR2 as SQIVND (reference sequence). CDR3 loop: CASRIVGGRDSPLHF. In DNA, the CDR3 is TGTGCCAGTAGGATCGTTGGGGGAAGAGATTCACCCCTCCACTTT.

The genes are TRBV6-1 and TRBJ2-7, with D hard to call. Germline V gene lookup returns CDR1 MNHNS and CDR2 SASEGT. The CDR3 is 15 amino acids. The ends were cut back, 6 bases at V and 1 base at J, with 16 bases in the middle. The CDR3: CASSSPGDPSYEQYF. In DNA, the CDR3 is TGTGCCAGCAGCTCCCCGGGTGATCCTTCCTACGAGCAGTACTTC.

The V gene is TRBV20-1, the J gene TRBJ1-1; 7 positions match TRBD1. Germline loops: CDR1 DFQATT, CDR2 SNEGSKA (reference sequence). Losses at the gene ends were 3 bases for V and 8 bases for J; bases not matched to a gene: 6. CDR3 length equals 12 residues. This CDR3 is CSARRTGEEAFF. The DNA for the CDR3 is TGCAGTGCTAGGAGGACAGGAGAAGAAGCTTTCTTT.

V usage is TRBV20-1 and J usage is TRBJ2-7, with 11 positions matching TRBD1. Germline CDR1 DFQATT, CDR2 SNEGSKA (reference sequence). The CDR3 contains 16 residues. Unmatched junction bases numbered 14, after V lost 7 bases and J lost 3 bases. CDR3 sequence (DNA): TGCAGTGTTCTCCCATCCGGGACAGGGGGGATCTACGAGCAGTACTTC. It translates to CSVLPSGTGGIYEQYF.

This chain joins TRBV6-2 or TRBV6-3 and TRBJ2-7; D unclear. This CDR3 contains 14 residues. Trimming pared 1 base from V and 5 bases from J, leaving 12 bases between. In germline, CDR1 is MNHEY, CDR2 SVGEGT. DNA of the CDR3: TGTGCCAGCAGTTACTTTGGGTGGAAGGACGAGCAGTACTTC. This translates into CASSYFGWKDEQYF.

The CDR3 nucleotides are TGTGCCAGCAGCCTAAAAGCGGGGCCCGGGGAGCTGTTTTTT. This encodes CASSLKAGPGELFF. This chain joins TRBV7-2 and TRBJ2-2; 7 nucleotides agree with TRBD2. Looked up from germline, CDR1 is SGHTA and CDR2 is FQGNSA. Trimming at V came to 5 bases and at J to 6 bases, leaving 6 bases not matched to a gene. This CDR3 comprises 14 residues.

This clone was seen just once. V gene TRBV20-1 combines with J gene TRBJ1-5; D possibly corresponds to TRBD1 (6 bases). CDR3 size: 17 residues. V lost 6 bases and J 1 base, leaving 22 bases between the germline ends. In germline, CDR1 is DFQATT, CDR2 SNEGSKA (reference sequence). The CDR3 reads CSAQRAGAHGSNQPQHF. DNA of the CDR3: TGCAGTGCCCAAAGAGCAGGGGCCCACGGGAGCAATCAGCCCCAGCATTTT.

This chain uses TRBV6-4 with TRBJ2-1; the match to TRBD2 covers 11 bases. CDR1 and CDR2 from the germline V gene are MRHNA and SNTAGT. Trimming removed 2 bases from V and 3 bases from J; junction bases left unmatched: 0. The CDR3 runs to 15 residues. CDR3 loop: CASSDGTSGYNEQFF. The CDR3 coding sequence is TGTGCCAGCAGTGACGGGACTAGCGGCTACAATGAGCAGTTCTTC.

V gene TRBV12-3 or TRBV12-4 combines with J gene TRBJ2-7; D gene uncertain. This CDR3 comprises 12 residues. The germline V and J ends were trimmed by 7 bases and 2 bases, with 9 bases remaining between them. The CDR3 loop is CASKLNTYEQYF. Written as DNA, the CDR3 is TGTGCCAGCAAGCTGAATACCTACGAGCAGTACTTC.

This clone turned up a few times. The chain employs TRBV6-2 or TRBV6-3 and TRBJ1-1, with a tentative D call TRBD1 (6 bases). Per the germline V gene, CDR1 is MNHEY and CDR2 is SVGEGT. The CDR3 has 14 amino acids. Trimming shortened V by 6 bases and J by 3 bases, and 14 bases separated the two germline ends. CDR3 sequence: CASRPLQGYTEAFF. Written as DNA, the CDR3 is TGTGCCAGCAGACCCTTACAGGGATACACTGAAGCTTTCTTT.

This clone was counted a few times. The chain recombines TRBV28 with TRBJ1-1, with 8 bases identical to TRBD1. This CDR3 is built from 15 residues. From germline, CDR1 is MDHEN and CDR2 SYDVKM. The junction had 9 bases not matched to a gene; V was cut back by 4 bases and J by 5 bases. DNA for the CDR3: TGTGCCAGCAGTTCTGCAGGGGGCGCGGGGACTGAAGCTTTCTTT. As protein: CASSSAGGAGTEAFF.

This clone was observed a few times. J is TRBJ2-3 and V is TRBV6-1; 11 bases agree with TRBD1. The V gene end was trimmed by 7 bases and the J gene end by 3 bases; junction bases not matched to a gene: 6. Looked up from germline, CDR1 is MNHNS and CDR2 is SASEGT. The CDR3 runs 15 residues. The CDR3 region is CASTSGQGATDTQYF. The CDR3 region has the DNA TGTGCCAGCACCTCAGGACAGGGGGCAACAGATACGCAGTATTTT.

Worth noting for this clone: Relative to the germline gene, one junction end is altered; a read error may explain this. V and J are TRBV6-4 and TRBJ1-1, with D unclear. Germline-derived CDR1 and CDR2 are MRHNA and SNTAGT. The CDR3 loop spans 14 amino acids. The CDR3 coding sequence is TGTGCCACCAGTGCGAACCCTGGGCGTACTGAAGCTTTCTTT. Protein: CATSANPGRTEAFF.

This clone has more than one count but fewer than ten. V gene TRBV6-5 combines with J gene TRBJ1-2; 8 bases match TRBD1. CDR3 size: 16 residues. CDR1 MNHEY and CDR2 SVGAGI come from the germline V gene. After removal of 2 bases from V and 6 bases from J, the junction contained 11 bases not matched to a gene. CDR3 amino acids: CASSYRKDDRGHGYTF. Here the CDR3 DNA reads TGTGCCAGCAGTTACCGGAAAGACGACAGGGGCCATGGCTACACCTTC.

The chain combines TRBV5-1 with TRBJ1-2; 8 positions agree with TRBD1. The CDR3 is made up of 17 amino acids. CDR1 is SGHRS and CDR2 is YFSETQ in the germline V gene. J gave up 4 bases and V 3 bases, and 14 bases lay outside the gene matches. CDR3 loop: CASSSGPQGALGYGYTF. CDR3 in DNA: TGCGCCAGCAGCTCGGGACCCCAGGGGGCGCTTGGCTATGGCTACACCTTC.